This T cell receptor (beta chain) appears in the sequencing data of a study of patients and donors after allogeneic stem cell transplantation. MiXCR was run by TCRdb on the RT-PCR reads, yielding one entry per CDR3 protein. The table lists 800,000 to 1,000,000 distinct CDR3 sequences, roughly 18% of them singletons, with under 6.5% in the top ten. The V and J ends lost 10 bases and 0 bases respectively, with 13 bases between them. Germline CDR1 and CDR2: SGHVS and FNYEAQ. CDR3 length equals 15 residues. The sequence was collected from a human donor who was either an allogeneic HSCT recipient or a stem cell or donor lymphocyte infusion donor (not recorded which). It is not recorded whose cells these are; they may come from a transplant donor. The sequenced material came from blood, either unsorted or a sorted T cell fraction (not recorded which). The chain employs TRBV7-6 and TRBJ2-6; D is ambiguous. The CDR3 DNA reads as TGTGCCATGGGCGATCCCTACTCTGGGGCCAACGTCCTGACTTTC. Encoded protein: CAMGDPYSGANVLTF.